This TCR beta chain was documented in a study of blood T cells in healthy people across ages. This clonotype occurred a few times. There are 15 residues in the CDR3. Germline V gene lookup returns CDR1 SGHTA and CDR2 FQGTGA. J was trimmed by 2 bases and V by 3 bases; bases with no gene match: 5. A J-beta primer mix and a sample-barcoded 5' primer were used in a second PCR of about 6 to 12 cycles. MiXCR was run by TCRdb on the 5' RACE reads, yielding one entry per CDR3 protein. In the table there are approximately 1.5 million distinct CDR3 sequences, approximately 42% of which are singletons. The sample comprised blood. The sequence derives from a woman aged 18-29 years in good health. This chain joins TRBV7-3 and TRBJ2-7; 9 nucleotides line up with TRBD1. This CDR3 reads CASSFGQGTPYEQYF. The CDR3 DNA reads TGTGCCAGCAGCTTCGGACAGGGGACGCCCTACGAGCAGTACTTC.